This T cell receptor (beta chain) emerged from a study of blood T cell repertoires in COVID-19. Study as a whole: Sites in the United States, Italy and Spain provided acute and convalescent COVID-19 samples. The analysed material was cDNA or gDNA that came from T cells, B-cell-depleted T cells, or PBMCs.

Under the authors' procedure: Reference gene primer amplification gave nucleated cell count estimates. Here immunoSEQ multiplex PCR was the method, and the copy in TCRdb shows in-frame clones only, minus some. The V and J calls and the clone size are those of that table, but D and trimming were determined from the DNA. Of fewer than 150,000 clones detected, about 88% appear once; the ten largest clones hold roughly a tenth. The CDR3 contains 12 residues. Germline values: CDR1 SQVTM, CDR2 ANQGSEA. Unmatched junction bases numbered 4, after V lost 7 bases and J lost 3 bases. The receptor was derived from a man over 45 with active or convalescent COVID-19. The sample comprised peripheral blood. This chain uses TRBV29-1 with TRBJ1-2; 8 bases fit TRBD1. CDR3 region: CSATGADYGYTF. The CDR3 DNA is TGCAGCGCGACAGGGGCGGACTATGGCTACACCTTC.